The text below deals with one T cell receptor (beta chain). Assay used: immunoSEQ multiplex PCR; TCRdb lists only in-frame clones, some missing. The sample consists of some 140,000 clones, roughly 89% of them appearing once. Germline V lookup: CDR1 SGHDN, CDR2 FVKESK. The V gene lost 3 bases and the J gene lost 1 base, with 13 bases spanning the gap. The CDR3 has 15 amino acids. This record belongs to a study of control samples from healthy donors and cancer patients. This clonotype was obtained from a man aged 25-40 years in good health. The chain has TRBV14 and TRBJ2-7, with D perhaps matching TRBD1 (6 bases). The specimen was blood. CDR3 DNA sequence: TGTGCCAGCAGCCAGGTGGGGGCTCCGTCCTACGAGCAGTACTTC. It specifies CASSQVGAPSYEQYF.